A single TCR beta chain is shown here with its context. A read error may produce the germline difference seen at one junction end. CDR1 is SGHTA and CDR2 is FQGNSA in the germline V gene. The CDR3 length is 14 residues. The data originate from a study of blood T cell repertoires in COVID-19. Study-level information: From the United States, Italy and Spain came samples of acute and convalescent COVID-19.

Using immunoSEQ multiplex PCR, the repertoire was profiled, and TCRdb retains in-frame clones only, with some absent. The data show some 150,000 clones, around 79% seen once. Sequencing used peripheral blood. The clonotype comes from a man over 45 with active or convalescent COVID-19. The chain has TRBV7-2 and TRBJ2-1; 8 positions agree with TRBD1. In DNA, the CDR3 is TGTGCCAGCAGCTTAGTGGGGTTGAGACAGGGGATTCTCTTC. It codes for CASSLVGLRQGILF. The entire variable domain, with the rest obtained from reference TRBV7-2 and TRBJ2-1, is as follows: GAGVSQSPSNKVTEKGKDVELRCDPISGHTALYWYRQSLGQGLEFLIYFQGNSAPDKSGLPSDRFSAERTGGSVSTLTIQRTQQEDSAVYLCASSLVGLRQGILFGPGTRLTVL.